The 6 T cell receptor beta chains below come from one sample, sequenced in a study of resident and recirculating memory T cells in vitiligo. TCRdb's table, derived via immunoSEQ multiplex PCR, lists solely in-frame clones and lacks some. The data show 40,000 to 45,000 clones, about 93% seen once. Material for sequencing was blood. These receptors originate from a male donor with vitiligo.

CDR3 region: CASSLVGRQVFSGNTIYF. The CDR3 bases are TGTGCCAGCAGCTTAGTCGGGCGACAGGTCTTCTCTGGAAACACCATATATTTT. This chain connects TRBV7-6 to TRBJ1-3; TRBD1 might be the D (6 bases). Trimming pared 1 base from V and 0 bases from J, leaving 16 bases between. Per the germline V gene, CDR1 is SGHVS and CDR2 is FNYEAQ. This CDR3 has 18 amino acids. Together with reference TRBV7-6 and TRBJ1-3, the CDR3 gives the full variable domain: GAGVSQSPRYKVTKRGQDVALRCDPISGHVSLYWYRQALGQGPEFLTYFNYEAQQDKSGLPNDRFSAERPEGSISTLTIQRTEQRDSAMYRCASSLVGRQVFSGNTIYFGEGSWLTVV.

The V call is TRBV11-3, the J call TRBJ2-7; D is perhaps TRBD2 (7 bases). V was shortened by 5 bases and J by 6 bases, with 14 bases between the two germline ends. The CDR3 sequence is 13 residues long. Germline V gene sequence: CDR1 SGHNT, CDR2 YENEEA. CDR3: CASSPFGGREQYF. The CDR3 nucleotides read TGTGCCAGCAGCCCATTCGGGGGGCGCGAGCAGTACTTC.

The table lists this clone with a count of one. The chain links TRBV5-1 to TRBJ2-7; 11 bases agree with TRBD2. The CDR3 totals 15 residues. The germline V gene encodes CDR1 SGHRS and CDR2 YFSETQ. V shed 0 bases and J 2 bases; nucleotides not matched to a gene: 1. This CDR3 is CASSLGTSGPYEQYF. The CDR3 DNA follows: TGCGCCAGCAGCTTGGGGACTAGCGGGCCCTACGAGCAGTACTTC.

This chain joins TRBV5-6 and TRBJ2-1; D is ambiguous. Germline assignment: CDR1 SGHDT and CDR2 YYEEEE. The CDR3 consists of 13 residues. V was trimmed by 7 bases and J by 7 bases, leaving 15 bases between them. The CDR3 region is CASGKTAANEQFF. The CDR3 DNA is TGTGCCAGCGGCAAGACGGCAGCGAATGAGCAGTTCTTC.

The chain employs TRBV5-4 and TRBJ2-2; 7 bases match TRBD2. Trimming cost V 4 bases and J 6 bases; bases outside gene matches: 15. Germline V gene lookup returns CDR1 SGHNT and CDR2 YYREEE (reference sequence). This CDR3 comprises 17 residues. This CDR3 reads CASSPRGGGGGAGELFF. In DNA form, the CDR3 reads TGTGCCAGCAGCCCACGGGGTGGCGGGGGAGGGGCCGGGGAGCTGTTTTTT.

This clone was counted only a few times. J is TRBJ1-5 and V is TRBV7-6; TRBD1 is a possible D gene (5 bases). CDR1 and CDR2 (germline): SGHVS, FNYEAQ. With 5 bases removed from V and 6 bases from J, the gap between germline ends came to 11 bases. CDR3 length: 13 amino acids. The CDR3 region has the DNA TGTGCCAGCAGCCCCAGTAGGGGTCAGCCCCAGCATTTT. It translates to CASSPSRGQPQHF.